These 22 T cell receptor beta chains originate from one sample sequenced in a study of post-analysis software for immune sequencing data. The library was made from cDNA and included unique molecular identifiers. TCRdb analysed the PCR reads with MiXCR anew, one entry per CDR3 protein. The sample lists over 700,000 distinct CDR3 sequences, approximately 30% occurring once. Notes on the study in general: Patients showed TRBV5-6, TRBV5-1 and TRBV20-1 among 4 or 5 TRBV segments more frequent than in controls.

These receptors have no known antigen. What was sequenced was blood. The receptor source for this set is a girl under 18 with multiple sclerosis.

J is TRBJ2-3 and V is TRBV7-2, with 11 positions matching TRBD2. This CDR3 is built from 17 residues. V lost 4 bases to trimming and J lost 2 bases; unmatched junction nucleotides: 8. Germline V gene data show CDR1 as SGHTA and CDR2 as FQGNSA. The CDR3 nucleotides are TGTGCCAGCAGCTCGGCCTCTAGCGGGGGGTTCACAGATACGCAGTATTTT. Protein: CASSSASSGGFTDTQYF.

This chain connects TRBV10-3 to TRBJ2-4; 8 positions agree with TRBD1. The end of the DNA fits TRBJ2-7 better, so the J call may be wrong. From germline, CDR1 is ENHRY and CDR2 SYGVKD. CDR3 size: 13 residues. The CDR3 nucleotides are TGTGCCATCACTAGACAGGGGTTCGACGAGCAGTACTTC. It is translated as CAITRQGFDEQYF.

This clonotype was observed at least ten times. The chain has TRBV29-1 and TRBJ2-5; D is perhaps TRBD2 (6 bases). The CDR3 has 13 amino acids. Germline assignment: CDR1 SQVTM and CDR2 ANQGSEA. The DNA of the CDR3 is TGCAGTCTTCAGGGAGGAGGGCAAGAGACCCAGTACTTC. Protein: CSLQGGGQETQYF. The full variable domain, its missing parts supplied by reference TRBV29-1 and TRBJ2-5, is SAVISQKPSRDICQRGTSLTIQCQVDSQVTMMFWYRQQPGQSLTLIATANQGSEATYESGFVIDKFPISRPNLTFSTLTVSNMSPEDSSIYLCSLQGGGQETQYFGPGTRLLVL.

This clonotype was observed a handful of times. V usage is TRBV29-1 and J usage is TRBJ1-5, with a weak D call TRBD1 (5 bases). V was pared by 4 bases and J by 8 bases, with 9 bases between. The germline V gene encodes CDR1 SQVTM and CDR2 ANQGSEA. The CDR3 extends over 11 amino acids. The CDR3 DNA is TGCAGCGTTGTACAGGTGAAGCCCCAGCATTTT. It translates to CSVVQVKPQHF.

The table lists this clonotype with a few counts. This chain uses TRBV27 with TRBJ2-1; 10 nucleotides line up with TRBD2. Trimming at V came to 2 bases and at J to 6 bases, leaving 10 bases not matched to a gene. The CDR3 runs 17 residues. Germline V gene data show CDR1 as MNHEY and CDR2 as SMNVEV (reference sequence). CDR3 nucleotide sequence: TGTGCCAGCAGTTTAGCGCCTAGCGGGAGCGAAGGCAATGAGCAGTTCTTC. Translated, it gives CASSLAPSGSEGNEQFF.

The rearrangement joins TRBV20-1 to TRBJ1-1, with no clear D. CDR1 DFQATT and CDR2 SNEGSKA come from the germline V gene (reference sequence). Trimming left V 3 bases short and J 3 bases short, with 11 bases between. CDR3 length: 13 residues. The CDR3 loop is CSARWAAHTEAFF. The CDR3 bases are TGCAGTGCTAGGTGGGCAGCCCACACTGAAGCTTTCTTT.

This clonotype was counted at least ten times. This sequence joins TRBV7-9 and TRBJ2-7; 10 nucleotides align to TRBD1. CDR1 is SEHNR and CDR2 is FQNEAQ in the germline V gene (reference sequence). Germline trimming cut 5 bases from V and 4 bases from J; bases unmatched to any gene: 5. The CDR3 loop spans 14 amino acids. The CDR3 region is CASSPRDRGYEQYF. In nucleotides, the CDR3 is TGTGCCAGCAGCCCTCGGGACAGGGGATACGAGCAGTACTTC.

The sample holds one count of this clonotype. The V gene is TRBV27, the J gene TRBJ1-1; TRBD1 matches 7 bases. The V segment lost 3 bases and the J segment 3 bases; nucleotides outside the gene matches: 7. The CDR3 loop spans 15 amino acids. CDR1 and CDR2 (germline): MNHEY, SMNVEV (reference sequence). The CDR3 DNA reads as TGTGCCAGCAGTTTTGGTTCAACAGGGGACACTGAAGCTTTCTTT. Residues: CASSFGSTGDTEAFF.

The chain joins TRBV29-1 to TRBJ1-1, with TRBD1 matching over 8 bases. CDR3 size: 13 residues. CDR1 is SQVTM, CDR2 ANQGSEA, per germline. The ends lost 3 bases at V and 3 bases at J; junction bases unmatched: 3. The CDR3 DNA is TGCAGCGTTGAGGCAGGGGGCCACACTGAAGCTTTCTTT. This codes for CSVEAGGHTEAFF.

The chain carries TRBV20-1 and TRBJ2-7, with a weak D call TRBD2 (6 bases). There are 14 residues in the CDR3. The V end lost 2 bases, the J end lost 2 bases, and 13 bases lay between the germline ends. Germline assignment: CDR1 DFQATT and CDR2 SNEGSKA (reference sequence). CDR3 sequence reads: CSARSTSLTYEQYF. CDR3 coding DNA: TGCAGTGCTAGAAGTACTAGCTTGACCTACGAGCAGTACTTC.

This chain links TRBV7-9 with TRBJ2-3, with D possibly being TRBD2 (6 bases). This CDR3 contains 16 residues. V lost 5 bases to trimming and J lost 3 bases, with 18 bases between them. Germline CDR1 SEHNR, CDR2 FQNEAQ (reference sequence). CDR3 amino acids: CASSPLGTGTTDTQYF. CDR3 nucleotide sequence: TGTGCCAGCAGCCCCCTTGGAACTGGGACTACAGATACGCAGTATTTT.

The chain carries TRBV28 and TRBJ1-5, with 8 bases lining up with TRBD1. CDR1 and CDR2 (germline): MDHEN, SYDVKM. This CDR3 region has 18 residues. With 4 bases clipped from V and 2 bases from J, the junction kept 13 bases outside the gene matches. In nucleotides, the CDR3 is TGTGCCAGCAGTTCTATGACCCCAGACAGGGGACGCAATCAGCCCCAGCATTTT. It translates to CASSSMTPDRGRNQPQHF.

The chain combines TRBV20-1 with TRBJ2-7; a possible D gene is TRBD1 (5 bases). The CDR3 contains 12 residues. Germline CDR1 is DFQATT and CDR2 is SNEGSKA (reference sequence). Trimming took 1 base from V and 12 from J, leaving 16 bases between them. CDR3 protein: CSARGSGDSRYF. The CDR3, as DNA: TGCAGTGCTAGAGGGTCAGGAGACAGTCGGTACTTC.

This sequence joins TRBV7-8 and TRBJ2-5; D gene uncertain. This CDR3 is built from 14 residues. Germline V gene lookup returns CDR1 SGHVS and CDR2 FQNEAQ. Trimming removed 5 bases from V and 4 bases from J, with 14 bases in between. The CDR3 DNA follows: TGTGCCAGCAGCGATTTGAATGTAGGAGAGACCCAGTACTTC. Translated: CASSDLNVGETQYF.

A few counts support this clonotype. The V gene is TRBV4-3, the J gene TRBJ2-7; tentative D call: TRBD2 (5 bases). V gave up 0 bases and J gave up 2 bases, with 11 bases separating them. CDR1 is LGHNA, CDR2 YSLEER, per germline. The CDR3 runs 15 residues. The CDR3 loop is CASSQDARAAYEQYF. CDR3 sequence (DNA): TGCGCCAGCAGCCAAGATGCGCGGGCCGCCTACGAGCAGTACTTC.

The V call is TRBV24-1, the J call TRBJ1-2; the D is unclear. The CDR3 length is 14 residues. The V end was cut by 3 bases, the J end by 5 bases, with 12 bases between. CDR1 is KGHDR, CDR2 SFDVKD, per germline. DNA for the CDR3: TGTGCCACCAGTGATACGGGAACGACGTATGGCTACACCTTC. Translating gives CATSDTGTTYGYTF.

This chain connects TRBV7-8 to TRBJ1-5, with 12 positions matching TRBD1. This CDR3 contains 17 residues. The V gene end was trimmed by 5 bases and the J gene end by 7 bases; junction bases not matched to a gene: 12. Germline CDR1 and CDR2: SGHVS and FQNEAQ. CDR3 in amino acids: CASSRPGTGGAGQPQHF. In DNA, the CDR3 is TGTGCCAGCAGCCGTCCTGGGACAGGGGGCGCAGGGCAGCCCCAGCATTTT.

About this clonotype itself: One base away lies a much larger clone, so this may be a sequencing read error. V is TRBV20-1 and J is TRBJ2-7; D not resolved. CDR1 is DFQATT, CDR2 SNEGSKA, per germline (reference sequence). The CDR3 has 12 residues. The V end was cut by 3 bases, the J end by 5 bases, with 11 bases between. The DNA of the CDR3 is TGCAGTGCTAGGGAGTCGTCCCACGAGCAGTACTTC. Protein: CSARESSHEQYF.

The CDR3 region is CASSLAGRSGRSPLHF. In nucleotides, the CDR3 is TGTGCCAGCAGCTTGGCAGGGCGATCAGGGAGATCACCCCTCCACTTT. The chain joins TRBV5-5 to TRBJ1-6, with D possibly TRBD1 on 5 matching bases. The CDR3 consists of 16 residues. V was cut by 0 bases and J by 10 bases, with 17 bases left in between. Germline CDR1 and CDR2: SGHKS and YYEKEE (reference sequence). The whole variable domain, remainder taken from reference TRBV5-5 and TRBJ1-6, is DAGVTQSPTHLIKTRGQQVTLRCSPISGHKSVSWYQQVLGQGPQFIFQYYEKEERGRGNFPDRFSARQFPNYSSELNVNALLLGDSALYLCASSLAGRSGRSPLHFGNGTRLTVT.

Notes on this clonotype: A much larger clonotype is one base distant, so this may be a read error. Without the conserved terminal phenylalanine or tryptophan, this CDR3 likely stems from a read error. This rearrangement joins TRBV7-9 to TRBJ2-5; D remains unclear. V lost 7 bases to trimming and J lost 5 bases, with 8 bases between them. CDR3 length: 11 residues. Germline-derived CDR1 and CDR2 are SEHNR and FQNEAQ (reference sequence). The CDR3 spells CASTTPETQYV. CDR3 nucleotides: TGTGCCAGCACCACGCCGGAGACCCAGTACGTC.

CDR3 nucleotide sequence: TGCAGTGCTAGAGCCTGGTCCCTCGCTCTCGGTTTCTATAGTCCCCAGCATTTT. This translates into CSARAWSLALGFYSPQHF. This chain uses TRBV20-1 with TRBJ1-5, with unresolved D. There are 18 residues in the CDR3. From germline, CDR1 is DFQATT and CDR2 SNEGSKA (reference sequence). V shed 1 base and J shed 10 bases, with 29 bases lying between them.

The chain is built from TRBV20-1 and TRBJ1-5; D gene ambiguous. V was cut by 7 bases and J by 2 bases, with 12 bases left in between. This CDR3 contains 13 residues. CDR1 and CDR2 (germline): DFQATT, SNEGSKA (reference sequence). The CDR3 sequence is CSGEGTGNQPQHF. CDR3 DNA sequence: TGCAGTGGGGAAGGTACTGGCAATCAGCCCCAGCATTTT.